A selection of T cell receptor beta chains follows, all from one sample in a study of blood T cell repertoires in COVID-19. Only in-frame clones appear in the TCRdb table, and some are missing; sequencing was by immunoSEQ multiplex PCR. This sample carries 350,000 to 450,000 clones, about 90% of them seen once, and the ten largest clones take approximately 1.9%. Sequences were obtained from PBMCs or T cells enriched from blood (not recorded which). Every receptor here comes from a man between 40 and 49 years old in a cohort exposed to, infected with or recovered from COVID-19 (not recorded which). Each CDR3 is given with its conserved first and last residue. Fields, in order: J gene, V gene, clone size, D gene, CDR3 protein, CDR3 DNA. A D gene is named only where the DNA matches it firmly. Size is omitted from some rows. Given values are once, few, many or a class for expanded clones.

J: TRBJ2-1
V: TRBV19
size: NA
D: NA
CDR3: CATVLLNEQFF
DNA: TGTGCCACTGTTCTCCTCAATGAGCAGTTCTTC

J: TRBJ1-5
V: TRBV2
size: few
D: NA
CDR3: CASSLTVYSSNQPQHF
DNA: TGTGCCAGCAGTCTAACAGTTTACTCTAGCAATCAGCCCCAGCATTTT

J: TRBJ2-7
V: TRBV4-2
size: NA
D: NA
CDR3: CASSPSSYEQYF
DNA: TGTGCCAGCAGCCCCAGCTCCTACGAGCAGTACTTC

J: TRBJ2-7
V: TRBV5-4
size: NA
D: TRBD1
CDR3: CASSSGTGRSYEQYF
DNA: TGTGCCAGCAGCTCCGGGACAGGGAGGTCCTACGAGCAGTACTTC

J: TRBJ2-2
V: TRBV6-5
size: once
D: NA
CDR3: CASGQGDTGELFF
DNA: TGTGCCAGCGGGCAGGGTGACACCGGGGAGCTGTTTTTT

J: TRBJ2-7
V: TRBV27
size: NA
D: NA
CDR3: CASRQTGSTYEQYF
DNA: TGTGCCAGCAGACAAACAGGAAGCACTTACGAGCAGTACTTC

J: TRBJ2-1
V: TRBV18
size: NA
D: NA
CDR3: CASSPYNNEQFF
DNA: TGTGCCAGCTCACCCTATAACAATGAGCAGTTCTTC

J: TRBJ2-1
V: TRBV6-6
size: NA
D: TRBD2
CDR3: CASGPSGRANEQFF
DNA: TGTGCCAGCGGACCTAGCGGGAGGGCCAATGAGCAGTTCTTC

J: TRBJ1-6
V: TRBV5-1
size: NA
D: TRBD1
CDR3: CASSLSAGQGLNSPLHF
DNA: TGCGCCAGCAGCCTATCAGCCGGACAGGGGTTGAATTCACCCCTCCACTTT

J: TRBJ1-5
V: TRBV6-5
size: NA
D: NA
CDR3: CASSYHGGLGQPQHF
DNA: TGTGCCAGCAGTTACCACGGCGGTTTGGGTCAGCCCCAGCATTTT

J: TRBJ2-4
V: TRBV5-1
size: NA
D: TRBD1
CDR3: CASSPGQGNIQYF
DNA: TGCGCCAGCAGCCCCGGACAGGGAAACATTCAGTACTTC

J: TRBJ1-1
V: TRBV18
size: few
D: NA
CDR3: CASSPQREFEAFF
DNA: TGTGCCAGCTCACCCCAACGAGAGTTCGAAGCTTTCTTT

J: TRBJ2-5
V: TRBV19
size: NA
D: NA
CDR3: CASSPYSEWETQYF
DNA: TGTGCCAGTAGTCCCTACTCGGAGTGGGAGACCCAGTACTTC

J: TRBJ2-7
V: TRBV11-2
size: NA
D: NA
CDR3: CASSLVLRDEQYF
DNA: TGTGCCAGCAGCTTAGTCCTCCGCGACGAGCAGTACTTC

J: TRBJ2-7
V: TRBV2
size: NA
D: TRBD1
CDR3: CASSVDRGTGGTYEQYF
DNA: TGTGCCAGCAGTGTGGATCGGGGGACAGGGGGCACCTACGAGCAGTACTTC

J: TRBJ1-6
V: TRBV5-4
size: NA
D: NA
CDR3: CASSLVPGASSPLHF
DNA: TGTGCCAGCAGCTTGGTTCCAGGGGCCAGTTCACCCCTCCACTTT

J: TRBJ2-1
V: TRBV15
size: NA
D: TRBD2
CDR3: CATSEGLAGRDEQFF
DNA: TGTGCCACCAGCGAGGGACTAGCGGGACGGGATGAGCAGTTCTTC

J: TRBJ2-7
V: TRBV20-1
size: NA
D: TRBD2
CDR3: CSASGRGGGMRSYEQYF
DNA: TGCAGTGCTAGTGGCCGCGGGGGAGGGATGCGGTCCTACGAGCAGTACTTC

J: TRBJ2-5
V: TRBV18
size: few
D: TRBD1
CDR3: CASSQYAGQGVGETQYF
DNA: TGTGCCAGCTCACAATACGCGGGACAGGGGGTTGGAGAGACCCAGTACTTC

J: TRBJ1-5
V: TRBV27
size: few
D: NA
CDR3: CASSLSGRGINQPQHF
DNA: TGTGCCAGCAGTTTATCAGGCAGGGGAATCAATCAGCCCCAGCATTTT

J: TRBJ2-2
V: TRBV7-6
size: NA
D: NA
CDR3: CASSNQLAHTGELFF
DNA: TGTGCCAGCAGCAACCAGCTAGCGCACACCGGGGAGCTGTTTTTT

J: TRBJ1-5
V: TRBV20-1
size: NA
D: TRBD1
CDR3: CSASADRIGGQPQHF
DNA: TGCAGTGCTAGTGCGGACAGGATAGGGGGTCAGCCCCAGCATTTT

J: TRBJ2-1
V: TRBV5-1
size: NA
D: TRBD2
CDR3: CASRQGTSGSSYNEQFF
DNA: TGCGCCAGCAGACAGGGGACTAGCGGGAGCTCCTACAATGAGCAGTTCTTC

J: TRBJ2-7
V: TRBV6-5
size: NA
D: TRBD1
CDR3: CASSYSTPGGDEQYF
DNA: TGTGCCAGCAGTTACTCGACTCCAGGGGGCGACGAGCAGTACTTC

J: TRBJ2-7
V: TRBV29-1
size: NA
D: TRBD2
CDR3: CSVRVGLGDAYEQYF
DNA: TGCAGCGTACGAGTAGGACTAGGGGACGCCTACGAGCAGTACTTC

J: TRBJ2-3
V: TRBV18
size: NA
D: NA
CDR3: CASSPQQGSTDTQYF
DNA: TGTGCCAGCTCACCCCAACAGGGAAGCACAGATACGCAGTATTTT

J: TRBJ1-4
V: TRBV15
size: NA
D: TRBD1
CDR3: CATSKGQGYEKLFF
DNA: TGTGCCACCAGCAAGGGACAGGGTTACGAAAAACTGTTTTTT

J: TRBJ2-7
V: TRBV18
size: NA
D: TRBD1
CDR3: CASSPQRTGGTEQYF
DNA: TGTGCCAGCTCACCACAAAGGACAGGGGGCACCGAGCAGTACTTC

J: TRBJ1-2
V: TRBV20-1
size: few
D: NA
CDR3: CSARQGGGYTF
DNA: TGCAGTGCTAGACAGGGTGGGGGCTACACCTTC

J: TRBJ1-1
V: TRBV27
size: NA
D: TRBD1
CDR3: CASSRTRTGGAGGTEAFF
DNA: TGTGCCAGCAGCCGAACTCGAACAGGGGGCGCGGGTGGCACTGAAGCTTTCTTT

J: TRBJ2-1
V: TRBV19
size: NA
D: TRBD1
CDR3: CASHPGQGRNEQFF
DNA: TGTGCCAGTCACCCGGGACAGGGGAGGAATGAGCAGTTCTTC

J: TRBJ2-7
V: TRBV5-6
size: NA
D: NA
CDR3: CASSQGPGQLYEQYF
DNA: TGTGCCAGCAGCCAAGGGCCCGGACAGCTCTACGAGCAGTACTTC

J: TRBJ2-4
V: TRBV5-6
size: NA
D: TRBD2
CDR3: CASSRLAGDKNIQYF
DNA: TGTGCCAGCAGCCGACTAGCGGGAGACAAAAACATTCAGTACTTC

J: TRBJ2-1
V: TRBV3-1/TRBV3-2
size: NA
D: NA
CDR3: CASSPTLGSYNEQFF
DNA: TGTGCCAGCAGCCCAACGCTCGGCTCCTACAATGAGCAGTTCTTC

J: TRBJ2-1
V: TRBV27
size: NA
D: NA
CDR3: CASSPAGTNEQFF
DNA: TGTGCCAGCAGCCCGGCAGGCACCAATGAGCAGTTCTTC

J: TRBJ2-7
V: TRBV2
size: NA
D: TRBD1
CDR3: CASRADRPLLGQYF
DNA: TGTGCCAGCAGGGCGGACAGGCCTCTCCTCGGGCAGTACTTC

J: TRBJ2-3
V: TRBV28
size: few
D: NA
CDR3: CASSSPWSREDTQYF
DNA: TGTGCCAGCAGTTCGCCCTGGTCCCGGGAGGATACGCAGTATTTT